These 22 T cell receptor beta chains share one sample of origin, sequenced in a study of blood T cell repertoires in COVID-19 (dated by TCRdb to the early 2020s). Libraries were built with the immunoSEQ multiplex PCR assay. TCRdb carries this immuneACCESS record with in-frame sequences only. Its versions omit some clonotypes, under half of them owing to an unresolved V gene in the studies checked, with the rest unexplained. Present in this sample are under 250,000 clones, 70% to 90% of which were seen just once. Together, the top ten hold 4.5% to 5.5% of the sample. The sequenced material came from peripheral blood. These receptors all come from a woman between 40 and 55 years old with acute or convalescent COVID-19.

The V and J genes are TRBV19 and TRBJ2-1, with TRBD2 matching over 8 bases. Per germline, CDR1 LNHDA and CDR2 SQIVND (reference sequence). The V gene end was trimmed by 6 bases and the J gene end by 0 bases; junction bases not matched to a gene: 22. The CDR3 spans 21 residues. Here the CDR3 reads CASRRGGFDYGPFSSYNEQFF. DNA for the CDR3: TGTGCCAGTAGACGGGGGGGGTTCGATTACGGCCCTTTTAGCTCCTACAATGAGCAGTTCTTC.

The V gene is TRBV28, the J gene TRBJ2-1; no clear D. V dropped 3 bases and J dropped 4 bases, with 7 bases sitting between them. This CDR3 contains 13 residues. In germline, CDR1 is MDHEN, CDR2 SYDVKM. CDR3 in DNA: TGTGCCAGCAGTTTGTCCAGGTACAATGAGCAGTTCTTC. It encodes CASSLSRYNEQFF.

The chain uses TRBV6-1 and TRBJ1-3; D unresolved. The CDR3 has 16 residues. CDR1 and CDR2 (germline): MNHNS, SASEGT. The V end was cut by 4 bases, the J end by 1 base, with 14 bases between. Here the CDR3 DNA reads TGTGCCAGCAGTGTTGTCCCCGGGAGGTCTGGAAACACCATATATTTT. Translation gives CASSVVPGRSGNTIYF.

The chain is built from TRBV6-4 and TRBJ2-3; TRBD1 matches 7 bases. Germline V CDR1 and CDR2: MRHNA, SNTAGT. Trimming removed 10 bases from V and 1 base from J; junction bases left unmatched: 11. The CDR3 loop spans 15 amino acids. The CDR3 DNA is TGTGCCACCGGCGAGGGGGACAGCGGCACAGATACGCAGTATTTT. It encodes CATGEGDSGTDTQYF.

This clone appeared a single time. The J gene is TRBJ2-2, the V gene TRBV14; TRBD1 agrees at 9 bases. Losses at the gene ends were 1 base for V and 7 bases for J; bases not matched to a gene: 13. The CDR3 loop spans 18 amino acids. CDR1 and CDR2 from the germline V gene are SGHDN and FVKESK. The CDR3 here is CASSQASGTGILHGELFF. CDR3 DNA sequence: TGTGCCAGCAGCCAAGCGTCCGGGACAGGGATCCTCCACGGGGAGCTGTTTTTT.

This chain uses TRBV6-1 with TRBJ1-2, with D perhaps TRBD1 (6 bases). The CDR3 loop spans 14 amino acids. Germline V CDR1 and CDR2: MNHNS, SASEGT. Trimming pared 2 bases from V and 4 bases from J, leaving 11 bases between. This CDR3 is CASSENWGPYGYTF. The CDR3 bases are TGTGCCAGCAGTGAAAACTGGGGGCCCTATGGCTACACCTTC.

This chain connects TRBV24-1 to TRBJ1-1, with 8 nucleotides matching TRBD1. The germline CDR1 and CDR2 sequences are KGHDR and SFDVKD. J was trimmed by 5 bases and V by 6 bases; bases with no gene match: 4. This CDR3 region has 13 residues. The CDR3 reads CATSQGAWTEAFF. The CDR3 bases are TGTGCCACCAGTCAGGGGGCTTGGACTGAAGCTTTCTTT.

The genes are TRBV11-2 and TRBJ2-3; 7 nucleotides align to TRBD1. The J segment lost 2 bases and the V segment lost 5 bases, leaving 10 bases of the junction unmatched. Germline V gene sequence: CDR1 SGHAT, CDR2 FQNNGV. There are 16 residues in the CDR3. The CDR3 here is CASSPKFGTVTDTQYF. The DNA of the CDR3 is TGTGCCAGCAGCCCGAAGTTCGGGACAGTCACAGATACGCAGTATTTT.

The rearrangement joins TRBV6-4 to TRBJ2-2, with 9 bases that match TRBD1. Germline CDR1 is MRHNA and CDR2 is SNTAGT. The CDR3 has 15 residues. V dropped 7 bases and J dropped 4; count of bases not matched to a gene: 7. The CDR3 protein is CASIPTGGITGELFF. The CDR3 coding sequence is TGTGCCAGCATCCCGACAGGGGGAATCACCGGGGAGCTGTTTTTT.

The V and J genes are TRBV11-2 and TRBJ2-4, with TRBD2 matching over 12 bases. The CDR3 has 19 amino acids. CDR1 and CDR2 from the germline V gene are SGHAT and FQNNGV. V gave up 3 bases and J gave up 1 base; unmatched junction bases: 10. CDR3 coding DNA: TGTGCCAGCAGCTTGCTAGCGGGGGGGCATCTATTGGCCAAAAACATTCAGTACTTC. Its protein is CASSLLAGGHLLAKNIQYF.

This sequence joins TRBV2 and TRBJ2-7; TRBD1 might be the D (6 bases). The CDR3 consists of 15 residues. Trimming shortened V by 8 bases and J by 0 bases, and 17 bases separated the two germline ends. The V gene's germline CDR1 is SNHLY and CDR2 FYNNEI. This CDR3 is CASSPRGSASYEQYV. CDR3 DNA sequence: TGTGCCAGCTCCCCTAGGGGGTCCGCCTCCTACGAGCAGTACGTC.

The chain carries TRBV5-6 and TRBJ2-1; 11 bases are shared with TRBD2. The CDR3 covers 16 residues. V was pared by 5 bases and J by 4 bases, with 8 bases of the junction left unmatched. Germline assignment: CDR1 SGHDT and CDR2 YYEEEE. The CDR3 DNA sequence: TGTGCCAGCAGTTACCGGACTAGCGGGCCTTACAATGAGCAGTTCTTC. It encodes CASSYRTSGPYNEQFF.

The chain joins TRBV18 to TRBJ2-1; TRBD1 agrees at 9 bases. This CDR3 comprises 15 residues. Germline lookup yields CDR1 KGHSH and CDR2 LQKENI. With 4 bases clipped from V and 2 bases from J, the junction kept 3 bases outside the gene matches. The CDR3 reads CASSLGQGTYNEQFF. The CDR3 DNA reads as TGTGCCAGCTCACTAGGACAGGGGACCTACAATGAGCAGTTCTTC. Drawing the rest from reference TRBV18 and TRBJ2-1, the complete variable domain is NAGVMQNPRHLVRRRGQEARLRCSPMKGHSHVYWYRQLPEEGLKFMVYLQKENIIDESGMPKERFSAEFPKEGPSILRIQQVVRGDSAAYFCASSLGQGTYNEQFFGPGTRLTVL.

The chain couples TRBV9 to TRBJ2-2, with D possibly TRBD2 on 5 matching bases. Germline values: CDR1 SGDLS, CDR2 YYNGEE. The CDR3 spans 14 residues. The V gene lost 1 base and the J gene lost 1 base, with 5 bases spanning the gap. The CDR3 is CASSVRGNTGELFF. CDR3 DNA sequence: TGTGCCAGCAGCGTACGGGGGAACACCGGGGAGCTGTTTTTT.

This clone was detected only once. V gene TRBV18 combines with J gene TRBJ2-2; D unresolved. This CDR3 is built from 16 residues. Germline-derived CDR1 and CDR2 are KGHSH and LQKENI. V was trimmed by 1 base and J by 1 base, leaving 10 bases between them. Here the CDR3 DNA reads TGTGCCAGCTCACCACAGACCTCGGGGAACACCGGGGAGCTGTTTTTT. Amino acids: CASSPQTSGNTGELFF.

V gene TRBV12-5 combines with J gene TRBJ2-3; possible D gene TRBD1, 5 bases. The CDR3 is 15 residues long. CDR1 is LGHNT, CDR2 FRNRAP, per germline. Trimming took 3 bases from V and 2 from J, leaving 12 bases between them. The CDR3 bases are TGTGCTAGTGGTTTCGCAGGGTTTCACACAGATACGCAGTATTTT. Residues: CASGFAGFHTDTQYF.

CDR3 loop: CATMGQGLNTEAFF. In nucleotides, the CDR3 is TGTGCCACCATGGGACAGGGGTTGAACACTGAAGCTTTCTTT. This chain uses TRBV28 with TRBJ1-1, with 10 bases aligning to TRBD1. V gave up 10 bases and J gave up 0 bases; unmatched junction bases: 5. The CDR3 length is 14 residues. Per the germline V gene, CDR1 is MDHEN and CDR2 is SYDVKM.

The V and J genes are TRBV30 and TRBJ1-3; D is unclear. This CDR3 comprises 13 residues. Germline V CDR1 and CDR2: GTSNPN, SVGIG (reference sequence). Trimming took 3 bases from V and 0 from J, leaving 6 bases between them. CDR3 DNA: TGTGCCTGGAGGAGAGCCTCTGGAAACACCATATATTTT. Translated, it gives CAWRRASGNTIYF.

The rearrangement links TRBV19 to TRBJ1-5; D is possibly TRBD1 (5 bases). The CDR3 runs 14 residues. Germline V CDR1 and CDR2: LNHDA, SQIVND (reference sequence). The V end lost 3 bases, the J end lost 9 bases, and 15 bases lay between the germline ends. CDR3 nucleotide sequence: TGTGCCAGTAGTATTGGGCAGGGTATTCCGCCCCAGCATTTT. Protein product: CASSIGQGIPPQHF.

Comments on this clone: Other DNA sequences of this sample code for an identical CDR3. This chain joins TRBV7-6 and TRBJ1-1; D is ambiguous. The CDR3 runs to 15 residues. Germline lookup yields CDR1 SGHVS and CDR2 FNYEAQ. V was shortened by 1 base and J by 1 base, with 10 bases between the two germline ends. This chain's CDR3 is CASSLEPVRNTEAFF. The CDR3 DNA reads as TGTGCCAGCAGCTTAGAGCCGGTTAGGAACACTGAAGCTTTCTTT.

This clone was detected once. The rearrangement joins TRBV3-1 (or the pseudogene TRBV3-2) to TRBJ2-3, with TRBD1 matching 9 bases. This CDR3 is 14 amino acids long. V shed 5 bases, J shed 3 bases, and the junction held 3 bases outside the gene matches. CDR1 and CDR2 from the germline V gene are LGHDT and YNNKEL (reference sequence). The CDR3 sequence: CASSVGTGTDTQYF. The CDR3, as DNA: TGTGCCAGCAGCGTAGGGACAGGGACAGATACGCAGTATTTT.

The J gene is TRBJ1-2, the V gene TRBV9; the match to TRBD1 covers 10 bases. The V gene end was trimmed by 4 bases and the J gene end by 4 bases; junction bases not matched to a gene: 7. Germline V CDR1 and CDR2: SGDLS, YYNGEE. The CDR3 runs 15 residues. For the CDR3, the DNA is TGTGCCAGCAGCCCAGACAGGGGGCGAGGCTATGGCTACACCTTC. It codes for CASSPDRGRGYGYTF.